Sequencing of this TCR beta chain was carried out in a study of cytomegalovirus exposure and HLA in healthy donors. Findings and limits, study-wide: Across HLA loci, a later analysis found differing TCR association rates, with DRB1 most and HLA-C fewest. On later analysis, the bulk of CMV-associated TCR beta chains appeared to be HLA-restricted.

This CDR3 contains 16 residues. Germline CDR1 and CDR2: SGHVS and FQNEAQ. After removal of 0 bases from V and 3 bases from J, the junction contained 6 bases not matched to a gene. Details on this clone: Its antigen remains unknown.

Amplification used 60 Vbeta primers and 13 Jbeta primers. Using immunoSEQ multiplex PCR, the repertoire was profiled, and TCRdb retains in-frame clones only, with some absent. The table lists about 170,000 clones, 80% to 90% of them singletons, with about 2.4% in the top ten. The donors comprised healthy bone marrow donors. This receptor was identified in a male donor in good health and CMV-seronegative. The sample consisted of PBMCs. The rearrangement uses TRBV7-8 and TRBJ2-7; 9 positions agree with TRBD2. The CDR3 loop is CASSLAGLARIYEQYF. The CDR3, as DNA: TGTGCCAGCAGCTTAGCCGGACTAGCGAGGATCTACGAGCAGTACTTC.